This T cell receptor (beta chain) derives from a study of response to subunit inactivated influenza vaccine. One entry per CDR3 protein, called by TCRdb with MiXCR from the RT-PCR reads. The sample records around 580,000 distinct CDR3 sequences, 12% to 15% being singletons. General study points: The study's authors posited that every seasonal influenza vaccination enlists few new T cells.

On this clonotype itself: Its target is unknown.

Specimen: PBMCs from blood, collected less than 13 days after vaccination. The TCR comes from a middle-aged man who received an inactivated influenza vaccine.

The CDR3 spells CASRKPGQGTDTQYF. DNA of the CDR3: TGTGCCAGCAGGAAACCGGGACAGGGGACAGATACGCAGTATTTT. The rearrangement joins TRBV11-2 to TRBJ2-3, with TRBD1 matching over 10 bases. The CDR3 runs 15 residues. J gave up 3 bases and V 6 bases, and 6 bases lay outside the gene matches. Looked up from germline, CDR1 is SGHAT and CDR2 is FQNNGV.